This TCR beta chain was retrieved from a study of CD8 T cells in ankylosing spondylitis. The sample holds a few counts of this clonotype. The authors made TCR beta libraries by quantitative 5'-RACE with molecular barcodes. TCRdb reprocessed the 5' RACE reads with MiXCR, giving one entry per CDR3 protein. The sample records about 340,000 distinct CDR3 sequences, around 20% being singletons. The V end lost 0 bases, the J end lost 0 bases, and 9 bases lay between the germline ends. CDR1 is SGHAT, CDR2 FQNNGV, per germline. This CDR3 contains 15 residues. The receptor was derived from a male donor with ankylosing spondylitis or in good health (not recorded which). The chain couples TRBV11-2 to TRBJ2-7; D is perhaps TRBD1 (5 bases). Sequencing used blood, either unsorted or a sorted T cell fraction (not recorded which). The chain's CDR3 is CASSLEGAPSYEQYF. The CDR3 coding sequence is TGTGCCAGCAGCTTAGAAGGGGCCCCCTCCTACGAGCAGTACTTC.